This entry lists 30 T cell receptor beta chains sequenced from one sample in a study of cytomegalovirus exposure and HLA in healthy donors. The PCR made use of 60 Vbeta and 13 Jbeta primers. Generated by immunoSEQ multiplex PCR, the TCRdb table keeps only in-frame clones and is missing some. This table holds 100,000 to 150,000 clones. Source material: PBMCs. The receptor source for this set is a man between 18 and 35 years old in good health and CMV-seronegative.

V usage is TRBV28 and J usage is TRBJ1-1; the D gene is possibly TRBD1 (6 bases). V was clipped by 1 base and J by 2 bases, with 11 bases between them. Germline lookup yields CDR1 MDHEN and CDR2 SYDVKM. The CDR3 runs 15 residues. CDR3 residues: CASSLSPRGNTEAFF. CDR3 bases: TGTGCCAGCAGTTTATCCCCCAGGGGTAACACTGAAGCTTTCTTT.

The chain links TRBV19 to TRBJ1-1; perhaps TRBD1 as D (5 bases). Germline lookup yields CDR1 LNHDA and CDR2 SQIVND (reference sequence). The CDR3 contains 13 residues. V lost 2 bases and J lost 5, with 9 bases in between. The CDR3 region has the DNA TGTGCCAGTAGTATAAGGGGAAGGACTGAAGCTTTCTTT. Translating it yields CASSIRGRTEAFF.

The gene calls are TRBV13 and TRBJ2-7; D gene uncertain. This CDR3 comprises 16 residues. The germline CDR1 and CDR2 sequences are PRHDT and FYEKMQ (reference sequence). V gave up 5 bases and J gave up 0 bases, with 17 bases separating them. CDR3 coding DNA: TGTGCCAGCAGCCCCCCCCAACGAGGAATCTCCTACGAGCAGTACTTC. It encodes CASSPPQRGISYEQYF. Together with reference TRBV13 and TRBJ2-7, the CDR3 gives the full variable domain: AAGVIQSPRHLIKEKRETATLKCYPIPRHDTVYWYQQGPGQDPQFLISFYEKMQSDKGSIPDRFSAQQFSDYHSELNMSSLELGDSALYFCASSPPQRGISYEQYFGPGTRLTVT.

J is TRBJ1-3 and V is TRBV9, with no clear D. Germline V gene sequence: CDR1 SGDLS, CDR2 YYNGEE. The length of the CDR3 is 12 residues. V was trimmed by 3 bases and J by 7 bases, leaving 8 bases between them. CDR3 protein: CASSAPGNTIYF. The DNA for the CDR3 is TGTGCCAGCAGCGCTCCGGGTAACACCATATATTTT.

The rearrangement joins TRBV10-3 to TRBJ2-7; 9 bases are shared with TRBD1. This CDR3 has 14 amino acids. Losses at the gene ends were 8 bases for V and 7 bases for J; bases not matched to a gene: 12. Germline CDR1 and CDR2: ENHRY and SYGVKD. The CDR3 protein is CAIGGEQGAWEQYF. CDR3 DNA: TGTGCCATCGGAGGGGAACAGGGGGCTTGGGAGCAGTACTTC.

The chain carries TRBV9 and TRBJ1-4; weak D call: TRBD1 (5 bases). CDR1 is SGDLS, CDR2 YYNGEE, per germline. The CDR3 loop spans 14 amino acids. V lost 0 bases, J lost 6 bases, and 9 bases lay in between. The DNA of the CDR3 is TGTGCCAGCAGCGTAGAAGGGGCCGATGAAAAACTGTTTTTT. It translates to CASSVEGADEKLFF.

The rearrangement uses TRBV7-8 and TRBJ2-7; no clear D. V lost 0 bases to trimming and J lost 3 bases, with 9 bases between them. The germline V gene encodes CDR1 SGHVS and CDR2 FQNEAQ. The CDR3 sequence is 14 residues long. Here the CDR3 DNA reads TGTGCCAGCAGCTTAGCGCATAGAGGCTACGAGCAGTACTTC. It specifies CASSLAHRGYEQYF.

The chain uses TRBV18 and TRBJ1-6, with 9 bases that match TRBD1. The length of the CDR3 is 12 residues. The trim removed 6 bases at V and 10 bases at J, leaving 1 base unmatched. The germline V gene encodes CDR1 KGHSH and CDR2 LQKENI. The CDR3 DNA is TGTGCCAGCTCGGACAGGGGCTCACCCCTCCACTTT. Protein: CASSDRGSPLHF.

This chain joins TRBV13 and TRBJ2-7; a weak D match, TRBD1 (5 bases). V was cut by 1 base and J by 6 bases, with 16 bases left in between. CDR1 and CDR2 from the germline V gene are PRHDT and FYEKMQ (reference sequence). The CDR3 has 15 amino acids. The CDR3 coding sequence is TGTGCCAGCAGCTTAGATGGGCAGGGTTTGTCCGAGCAGTACTTC. This codes for CASSLDGQGLSEQYF.

The V gene is TRBV7-9, the J gene TRBJ2-7, with 8 bases that match TRBD1. The CDR3 extends over 14 amino acids. Germline assignment: CDR1 SEHNR and CDR2 FQNEAQ (reference sequence). Unmatched junction bases numbered 6, after V lost 5 bases and J lost 3 bases. In DNA form, the CDR3 reads TGTGCCAGCAGCCCCCGGACAGGGAACTACGAGCAGTACTTC. Its translation is CASSPRTGNYEQYF.

The chain couples TRBV7-2 to TRBJ2-5, with no clear D. V shed 1 base and J shed 4 bases, with 7 bases lying between them. The CDR3 contains 13 residues. CDR1 is SGHTA and CDR2 is FQGNSA in the germline V gene. CDR3 in amino acids: CASSLGPGETQYF. CDR3 in DNA: TGTGCCAGCAGCTTAGGTCCGGGAGAGACCCAGTACTTC.

The CDR3: CASSFTHNRTGQGEQFF. Written as DNA, the CDR3 is TGTGCCAGCAGTTTCACCCACAACCGGACAGGACAGGGTGAGCAGTTCTTC. This chain links TRBV28 with TRBJ2-1, with TRBD1 matching over 8 bases. The CDR3 covers 17 residues. Germline V CDR1 and CDR2: MDHEN, SYDVKM. V gave up 3 bases and J gave up 9 bases; unmatched junction bases: 16.

The chain recombines TRBV28 with TRBJ2-5; perhaps TRBD2 as D (7 bases). The V gene lost 6 bases and the J gene lost 4 bases, with 15 bases spanning the gap. CDR3 size: 14 residues. CDR1 is MDHEN and CDR2 is SYDVKM in the germline V gene. The CDR3 reads CASSPPGGRETQYF. CDR3 DNA sequence: TGTGCCAGCAGCCCGCCGGGGGGCAGAGAGACCCAGTACTTC. The entire variable domain, with the rest obtained from reference TRBV28 and TRBJ2-5, is as follows: DVKVTQSSRYLVKRTGEKVFLECVQDMDHENMFWYRQDPGLGLRLIYFSYDVKMKEKGDIPEGYSVSREKKERFSLILESASTNQTSMYLCASSPPGGRETQYFGPGTRLLVL.

The chain uses TRBV27 and TRBJ2-3, with TRBD2 matching 14 bases. The CDR3 extends over 17 amino acids. CDR1 and CDR2 (germline): MNHEY, SMNVEV (reference sequence). V trimming: 5 bases; J trimming: 6 bases; junction bases outside the gene matches: 10. CDR3: CASSPTGLAGAPDTQYF. CDR3 coding DNA: TGTGCCAGCAGTCCGACGGGACTAGCGGGGGCGCCGGATACGCAGTATTTT.

The V call is TRBV19, the J call TRBJ2-1, with 7 bases aligning to TRBD1. Germline loops: CDR1 LNHDA, CDR2 SQIVND (reference sequence). The trim removed 3 bases at V and 4 bases at J, leaving 12 bases unmatched. The CDR3 totals 17 residues. The CDR3 reads CASSIGSSSGQYNEQFF. CDR3 nucleotides: TGTGCCAGTAGTATCGGATCTAGTTCGGGACAGTACAATGAGCAGTTCTTC.

This chain links TRBV9 with TRBJ2-2; 10 nucleotides match TRBD2. Trimming removed 0 bases from V and 6 bases from J; junction bases left unmatched: 11. This CDR3 region has 18 residues. Germline CDR1 SGDLS, CDR2 YYNGEE. This CDR3 is CASSVAMSSGGGAGELFF. The CDR3 DNA reads TGTGCCAGCAGCGTAGCTATGTCGAGCGGGGGGGGCGCCGGGGAGCTGTTTTTT.

The chain links TRBV30 to TRBJ2-1, with D possibly matching TRBD2 (6 bases). The V end was cut by 3 bases, the J end by 9 bases, with 24 bases between. The germline V gene has CDR1 GTSNPN and CDR2 SVGIG (reference sequence). This CDR3 is built from 16 residues. In nucleotides, the CDR3 is TGTGCCTGGAGCCAACTCCCGGGGGTCCGGGGCGGTGAGCAGTTCTTC. Translated: CAWSQLPGVRGGEQFF.

The chain combines TRBV5-1 with TRBJ1-5, with D tentatively TRBD1 (5 bases). This CDR3 comprises 15 residues. Germline CDR1 reads SGHRS; CDR2 reads YFSETQ. Trimming left V 4 bases short and J 1 base short, with 12 bases between. Written as DNA, the CDR3 is TGCGCCAGCAGCCAAGGGGATCTAAGCAATCAGCCCCAGCATTTT. This sequence encodes CASSQGDLSNQPQHF. The full variable domain, in which reference TRBV5-1 and TRBJ1-5 provide the parts outside the CDR3, is KAGVTQTPRYLIKTRGQQVTLSCSPISGHRSVSWYQQTPGQGLQFLFEYFSETQRNKGNFPGRFSGRQFSNSRSEMNVSTLELGDSALYLCASSQGDLSNQPQHFGDGTRLSIL.

This chain links TRBV19 with TRBJ2-3; maybe TRBD2 (5 bases). V dropped 7 bases and J dropped 2 bases, with 28 bases sitting between them. Per germline, CDR1 LNHDA and CDR2 SQIVND (reference sequence). This CDR3 region has 19 residues. CDR3: CASKRASAASRAPTDTQYF. CDR3 sequence (DNA): TGTGCCAGTAAAAGGGCTTCGGCGGCTAGCCGGGCCCCCACAGATACGCAGTATTTT.

The J gene is TRBJ2-7, the V gene TRBV27; weak D call: TRBD2 (6 bases). Germline assignment: CDR1 MNHEY and CDR2 SMNVEV (reference sequence). This CDR3 is built from 15 residues. V was trimmed by 5 bases and J by 0 bases, leaving 14 bases between them. The CDR3 loop reads CASSHFGTRSYEQYF. In DNA, the CDR3 is TGTGCCAGCAGTCACTTTGGGACTCGCTCCTACGAGCAGTACTTC.

The chain carries TRBV7-8 and TRBJ2-7, with 10 nucleotides matching TRBD2. CDR1 and CDR2 from the germline V gene are SGHVS and FQNEAQ. After removal of 5 bases from V and 2 bases from J, the junction contained 6 bases not matched to a gene. This CDR3 has 15 amino acids. The CDR3 reads CASSLRTSGAYEQYF. The CDR3 DNA is TGTGCCAGCAGCCTACGGACTAGCGGAGCCTACGAGCAGTACTTC.

The V call is TRBV11-3, the J call TRBJ1-2, with D unresolved. Germline V lookup: CDR1 SGHNT, CDR2 YENEEA. This CDR3 has 14 residues. The V and J ends lost 5 bases and 1 base respectively, with 11 bases between them. CDR3 in DNA: TGTGCCAGCAGCAAGCGAGACGATAACTATGGCTACACCTTC. It codes for CASSKRDDNYGYTF.

The chain is built from TRBV13 and TRBJ2-3; tentative D call: TRBD2 (5 bases). The V and J ends lost 2 bases and 6 bases respectively, with 30 bases between them. The CDR3 loop spans 20 amino acids. CDR1 is PRHDT, CDR2 FYEKMQ, per germline (reference sequence). CDR3 amino acids: CASSLRPRFSSQKFADTQYF. CDR3 DNA sequence: TGTGCCAGCAGCTTACGCCCTCGCTTCTCTAGCCAAAAATTTGCCGATACGCAGTATTTT.

The V gene is TRBV18, the J gene TRBJ2-7; no firm D call. The CDR3 is made up of 14 amino acids. V was clipped by 3 bases and J by 1 base, with 10 bases between them. Germline CDR1 is KGHSH and CDR2 is LQKENI. The DNA of the CDR3 is TGTGCCAGCTCACCCCTCGAAACTTCCTACGAGCAGTACTTC. It translates to CASSPLETSYEQYF.

The chain couples TRBV27 to TRBJ2-2; the match to TRBD2 covers 12 bases. There are 18 residues in the CDR3. V trimming: 3 bases; J trimming: 4 bases; junction bases outside the gene matches: 9. Germline-derived CDR1 and CDR2 are MNHEY and SMNVEV (reference sequence). The CDR3 coding sequence is TGTGCCAGCAGTTTCGCGCTAGCGGGAGGGCCGGGCACCGGGGAGCTGTTTTTT. It encodes CASSFALAGGPGTGELFF.

This chain connects TRBV4-3 to TRBJ1-3, with D unclear. There are 15 residues in the CDR3. CDR1 is LGHNA, CDR2 YSLEER, per germline. Trimming stripped 0 bases from V and 2 bases from J, with 8 bases between. CDR3 sequence reads: CASSQDGTAGNTIYF. CDR3 DNA: TGCGCCAGCAGCCAAGATGGTACGGCTGGAAACACCATATATTTT.

V is TRBV5-5 and J is TRBJ2-7; 8 nucleotides align to TRBD1. V was pared by 4 bases and J by 7 bases, with 10 bases of the junction left unmatched. Germline V gene lookup returns CDR1 SGHKS and CDR2 YYEKEE (reference sequence). The CDR3 extends over 14 amino acids. This CDR3 reads CASSTPGTGREQYF. CDR3 nucleotides: TGTGCCAGCAGCACCCCTGGGACAGGTAGAGAGCAGTACTTC.

Written as DNA, the CDR3 is TGCAGTGCTAGCAGGGCGGAGGAGCTGTTTTTT. This encodes CSASRAEELFF. The chain is built from TRBV20-1 and TRBJ2-2; D is possibly TRBD1 (5 bases). The V end lost 3 bases, the J end lost 10 bases, and 9 bases lay between the germline ends. Germline V gene lookup returns CDR1 DFQATT and CDR2 SNEGSKA (reference sequence). The CDR3 runs 11 residues.

This chain uses TRBV29-1 with TRBJ2-7; 16 bases line up with TRBD2. The CDR3 is 16 residues long. Losses at the gene ends were 8 bases for V and 7 bases for J; bases not matched to a gene: 14. Looked up from germline, CDR1 is SQVTM and CDR2 is ANQGSEA. CDR3 sequence reads: CSSAGTSGRGGWEQYF. The CDR3 DNA follows: TGCAGCTCAGCCGGGACTAGCGGGAGGGGAGGTTGGGAGCAGTACTTC.

This chain connects TRBV5-1 to TRBJ2-7; D might be TRBD1 (5 bases). Per germline, CDR1 SGHRS and CDR2 YFSETQ. The V and J ends lost 0 bases and 2 bases respectively, with 6 bases between them. The CDR3 covers 13 residues. The CDR3 reads CASSLVDTYEQYF. For the CDR3, the DNA is TGCGCCAGCAGCTTGGTGGACACCTACGAGCAGTACTTC.